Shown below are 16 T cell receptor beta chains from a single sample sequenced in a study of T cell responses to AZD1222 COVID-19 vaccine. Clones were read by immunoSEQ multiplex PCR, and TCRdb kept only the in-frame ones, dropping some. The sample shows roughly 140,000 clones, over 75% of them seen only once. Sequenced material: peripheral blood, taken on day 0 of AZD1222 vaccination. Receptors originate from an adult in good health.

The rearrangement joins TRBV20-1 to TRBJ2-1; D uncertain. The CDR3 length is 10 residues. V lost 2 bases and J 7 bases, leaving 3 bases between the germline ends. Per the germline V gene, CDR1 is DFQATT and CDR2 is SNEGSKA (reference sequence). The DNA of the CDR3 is TGCAGTGCTAGAAGAAATGAGCAGTTCTTC. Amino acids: CSARRNEQFF.

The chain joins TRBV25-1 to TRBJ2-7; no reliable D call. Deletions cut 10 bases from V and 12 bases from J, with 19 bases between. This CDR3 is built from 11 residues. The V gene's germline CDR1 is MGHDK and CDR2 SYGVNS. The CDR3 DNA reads TGTGCCACATCCGGGCCCCTGTCCCGGTACTTC. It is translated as CATSGPLSRYF.

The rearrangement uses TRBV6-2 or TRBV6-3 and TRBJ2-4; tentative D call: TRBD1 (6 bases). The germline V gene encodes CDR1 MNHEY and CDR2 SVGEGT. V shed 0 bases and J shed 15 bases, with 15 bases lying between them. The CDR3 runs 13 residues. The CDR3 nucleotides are TGTGCCAGCAGTTACTCGTCGCCAGGGGATATGTACTTC. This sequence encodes CASSYSSPGDMYF.

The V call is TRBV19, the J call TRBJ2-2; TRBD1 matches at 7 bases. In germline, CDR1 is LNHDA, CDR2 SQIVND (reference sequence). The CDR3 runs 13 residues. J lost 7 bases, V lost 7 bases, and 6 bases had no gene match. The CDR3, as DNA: TGTGCCAGTATCGATACAGGGGTCGGGGAGCTGTTTTTT. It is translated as CASIDTGVGELFF.

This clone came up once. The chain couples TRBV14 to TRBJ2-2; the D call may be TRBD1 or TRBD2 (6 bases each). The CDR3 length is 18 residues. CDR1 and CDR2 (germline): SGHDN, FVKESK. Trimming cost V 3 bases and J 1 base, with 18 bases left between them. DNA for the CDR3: TGTGCCAGCAGCCAGAGACTAGTGGACAGCTGGAACACCGGGGAGCTGTTTTTT. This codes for CASSQRLVDSWNTGELFF. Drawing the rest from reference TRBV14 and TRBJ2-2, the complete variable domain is EAGVTQFPSHSVIEKGQTVTLRCDPISGHDNLYWYRRVMGKEIKFLLHFVKESKQDESGMPNNRFLAERTGGTYSTLKVQPAELEDSGVYFCASSQRLVDSWNTGELFFGEGSRLTVL.

The CDR3 region has the DNA TGTGCCAGTAGTGGACTAGCGGGCCCGTACGAGCAGTACTTC. As protein: CASSGLAGPYEQYF. The chain couples TRBV19 to TRBJ2-7, with TRBD2 matching 11 bases. V was clipped by 5 bases and J by 4 bases; unmatched bases: 4. The germline gives CDR1 LNHDA, CDR2 SQIVND (reference sequence). CDR3 length: 14 amino acids.

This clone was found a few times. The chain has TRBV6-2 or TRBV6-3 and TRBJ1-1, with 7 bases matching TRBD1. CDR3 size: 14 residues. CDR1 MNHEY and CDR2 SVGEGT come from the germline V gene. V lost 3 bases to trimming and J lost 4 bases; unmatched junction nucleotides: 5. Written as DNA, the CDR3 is TGTGCCAGCAGTTATTTTGCAGGGGGCACTGAAGCTTTCTTT. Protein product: CASSYFAGGTEAFF.

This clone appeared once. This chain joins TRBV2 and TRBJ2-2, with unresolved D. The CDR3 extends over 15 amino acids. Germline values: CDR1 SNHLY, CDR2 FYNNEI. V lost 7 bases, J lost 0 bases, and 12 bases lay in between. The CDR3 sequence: CASKRLRTNTGELFF. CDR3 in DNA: TGTGCCAGCAAACGCTTGAGGACGAACACCGGGGAGCTGTTTTTT.

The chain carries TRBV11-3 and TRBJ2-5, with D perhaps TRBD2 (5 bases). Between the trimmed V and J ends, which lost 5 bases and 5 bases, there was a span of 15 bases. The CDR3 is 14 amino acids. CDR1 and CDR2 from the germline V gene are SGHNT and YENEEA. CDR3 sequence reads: CASSPTRTLETQYF. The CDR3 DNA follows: TGTGCCAGCAGCCCAACTAGGACGCTCGAGACCCAGTACTTC.

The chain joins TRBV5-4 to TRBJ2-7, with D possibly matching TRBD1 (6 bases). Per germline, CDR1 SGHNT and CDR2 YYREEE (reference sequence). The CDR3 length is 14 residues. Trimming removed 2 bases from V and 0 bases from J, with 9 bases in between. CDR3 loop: CASSLLDSSYEQYF. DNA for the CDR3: TGTGCCAGCAGCTTACTGGACAGCTCCTACGAGCAGTACTTC.

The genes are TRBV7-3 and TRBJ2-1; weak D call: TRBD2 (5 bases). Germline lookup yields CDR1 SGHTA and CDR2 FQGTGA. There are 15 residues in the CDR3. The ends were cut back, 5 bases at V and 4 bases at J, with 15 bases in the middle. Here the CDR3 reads CASSTGITRYNEQFF. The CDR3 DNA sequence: TGTGCCAGCAGCACCGGGATTACCCGATACAATGAGCAGTTCTTC.

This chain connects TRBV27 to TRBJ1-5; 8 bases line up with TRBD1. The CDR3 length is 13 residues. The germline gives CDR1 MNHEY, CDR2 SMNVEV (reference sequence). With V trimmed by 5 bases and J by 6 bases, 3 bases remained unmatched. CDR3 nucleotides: TGTGCCAGCAGTGAACAGGGGGGTCAGCCCCAGCATTTT. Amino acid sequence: CASSEQGGQPQHF.

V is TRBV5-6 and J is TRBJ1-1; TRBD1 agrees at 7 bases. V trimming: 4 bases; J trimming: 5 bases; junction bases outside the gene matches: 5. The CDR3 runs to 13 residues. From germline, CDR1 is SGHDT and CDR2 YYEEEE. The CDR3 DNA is TGTGCCAGCAGCCCCTTGACAGGGACTGAAGCTTTCTTT. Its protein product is CASSPLTGTEAFF.

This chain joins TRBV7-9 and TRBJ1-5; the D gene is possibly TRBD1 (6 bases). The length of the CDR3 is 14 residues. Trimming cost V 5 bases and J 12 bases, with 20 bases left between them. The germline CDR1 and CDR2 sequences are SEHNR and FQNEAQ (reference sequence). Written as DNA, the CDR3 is TGTGCCAGCAGCCCCTTGGGGACACCCGGATACCAGCATTTT. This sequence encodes CASSPLGTPGYQHF.

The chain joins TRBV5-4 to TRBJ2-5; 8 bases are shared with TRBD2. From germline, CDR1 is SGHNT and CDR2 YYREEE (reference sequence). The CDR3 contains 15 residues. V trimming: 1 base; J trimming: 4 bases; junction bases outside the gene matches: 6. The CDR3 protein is CASSLRAGAGETQYF. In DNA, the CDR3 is TGTGCCAGCAGCTTGCGAGCGGGGGCGGGAGAGACCCAGTACTTC.

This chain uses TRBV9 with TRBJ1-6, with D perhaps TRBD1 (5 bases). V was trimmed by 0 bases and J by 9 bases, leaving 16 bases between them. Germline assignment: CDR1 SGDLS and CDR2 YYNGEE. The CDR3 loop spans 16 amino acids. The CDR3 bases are TGTGCCAGCAGCGTAGGACCTGTCAGGGTAGTTTCACCCCTCCACTTT. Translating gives CASSVGPVRVVSPLHF.